This is a list of T cell receptor beta chains from one sample in a study of CD8+CD57+ T cells in acquired aplastic anemia. TCRdb called the reads again in MiXCR, with one record for every CDR3 protein. The sample holds about 200,000 distinct CDR3 sequences, 65% seen once. Sample: sorted CD4+, CD8+, or CD8+CD57+ T cells (not recorded which) from PBMCs. The source is a human donor with aplastic anemia. CDR3s include the opening cysteine and the closing phenylalanine or tryptophan. D genes are given only for firm matches. Expanded clones are given a class, and other clones once, few, many or no size at all.

d_gene: -; len: 14; abundance: once; j_gene: TRBJ2-2; v_gene: TRBV5-1; CDR3aa: CASSSSGYTGELFF; CDR3nt: TGCGCCAGCAGCAGCTCAGGGTACACCGGGGAGCTGTTTTTT
d_gene: TRBD2; len: 15; abundance: -; j_gene: TRBJ2-3; v_gene: TRBV19; CDR3aa: CASSTGGGRTDTQYF; CDR3nt: TGTGCCAGTAGTACGGGAGGAGGTCGCACAGATACGCAGTATTTT
d_gene: TRBD1; len: 13; abundance: -; j_gene: TRBJ1-4; v_gene: TRBV6-6; CDR3aa: CASRGQTNEKLFF; CDR3nt: TGTGCCAGCAGGGGACAGACGAATGAAAAACTGTTTTTT
d_gene: TRBD1; len: 14; abundance: many; j_gene: TRBJ2-3; v_gene: TRBV9; CDR3aa: CASRTGDGTDTQYF; CDR3nt: TGTGCCAGCAGGACAGGGGACGGGACAGATACGCAGTATTTT
d_gene: -; len: 15; abundance: -; j_gene: TRBJ2-7; v_gene: TRBV9; CDR3aa: CASSVEGNPSYEQYF; CDR3nt: TGTGCCAGCAGCGTAGAGGGCAACCCCTCCTACGAGCAGTACTTC
d_gene: -; len: 16; abundance: many; j_gene: TRBJ2-1; v_gene: TRBV24-1; CDR3aa: CATSDFETSSYNEQFF; CDR3nt: TGTGCCACCAGTGATTTTGAGACGAGCTCCTACAATGAGCAGTTCTTC
d_gene: -; len: 15; abundance: many; j_gene: TRBJ1-1; v_gene: TRBV2; CDR3aa: CASSEALGGHTEAFF; CDR3nt: TGTGCCAGCAGTGAAGCGCTTGGGGGGCACACTGAAGCTTTCTTT
d_gene: -; len: 13; abundance: many; j_gene: TRBJ2-7; v_gene: TRBV11-2; CDR3aa: CASSFGVSYEQYF; CDR3nt: TGTGCCAGCAGCTTCGGGGTTTCCTACGAGCAGTACTTC
d_gene: -; len: 15; abundance: few; j_gene: TRBJ1-6; v_gene: TRBV10-3; CDR3aa: CAISGGPSNNSPLHF; CDR3nt: TGTGCCATCAGTGGGGGACCCTCGAACAATTCACCCCTCCACTTT
d_gene: -; len: 13; abundance: few; j_gene: TRBJ2-7; v_gene: TRBV7-2; CDR3aa: CASSLGAGREQYF; CDR3nt: TGTGCCAGCAGCTTGGGGGCGGGAAGGGAGCAGTACTTC
d_gene: -; len: 14; abundance: -; j_gene: TRBJ1-5; v_gene: TRBV24-1; CDR3aa: CATSWQADNQPQHF; CDR3nt: TGTGCCACCAGTTGGCAGGCAGACAATCAGCCCCAGCATTTT
d_gene: TRBD1; len: 15; abundance: few; j_gene: TRBJ2-7; v_gene: TRBV29-1; CDR3aa: CSVDGTVGESYEQYF; CDR3nt: TGCAGCGTTGACGGGACAGTGGGGGAATCCTACGAGCAGTACTTC
d_gene: TRBD2; len: 16; abundance: -; j_gene: TRBJ2-2; v_gene: TRBV25-1; CDR3aa: CASARTSGTYTGELFF; CDR3nt: TGTGCCAGCGCAAGGACTAGCGGAACGTACACCGGGGAGCTGTTTTTT
d_gene: -; len: 16; abundance: -; j_gene: TRBJ1-6; v_gene: TRBV20-1; CDR3aa: CSAKSTGRRRNSPLHF; CDR3nt: TGCAGCGCTAAATCGACAGGTCGCAGAAGGAATTCACCCCTCCACTTT
d_gene: TRBD1; len: 16; abundance: -; j_gene: TRBJ1-5; v_gene: TRBV2; CDR3aa: CASSILPGQGVQPQHF; CDR3nt: TGTGCCAGCAGTATCTTACCGGGACAGGGAGTGCAGCCCCAGCATTTT
d_gene: TRBD2; len: 17; abundance: -; j_gene: TRBJ2-5; v_gene: TRBV15; CDR3aa: CATSRPGTSGMGETQYF; CDR3nt: TGTGCCACCAGCAGACCCGGGACTAGCGGGATGGGAGAGACCCAGTACTTC
d_gene: -; len: 11; abundance: -; j_gene: TRBJ2-7; v_gene: TRBV27; CDR3aa: CANRVIYEQYF; CDR3nt: TGTGCCAACAGGGTAATCTACGAGCAGTACTTC
d_gene: TRBD2; len: 16; abundance: -; j_gene: TRBJ2-1; v_gene: TRBV6-4; CDR3aa: CASSDSGGGATNEQFF; CDR3nt: TGTGCCAGCAGTGACTCGGGCGGGGGGGCCACAAATGAGCAGTTCTTC
d_gene: -; len: 13; abundance: -; j_gene: TRBJ2-7; v_gene: TRBV10-3; CDR3aa: CAIKDRSSYEQYF; CDR3nt: TGTGCCATCAAAGACAGGTCCTCCTACGAGCAGTACTTC
d_gene: TRBD2; len: 18; abundance: -; j_gene: TRBJ2-5; v_gene: TRBV20-1; CDR3aa: CSARVLGGLAGEQETQYF; CDR3nt: TGCAGTGCTAGAGTGTTAGGGGGACTAGCGGGGGAACAAGAGACCCAGTACTTC
d_gene: -; len: 12; abundance: -; j_gene: TRBJ1-3; v_gene: TRBV12-3/TRBV12-4; CDR3aa: CASNPDGNTIYF; CDR3nt: TGTGCCAGCAATCCTGACGGAAACACCATATATTTT
d_gene: TRBD1; len: 16; abundance: -; j_gene: TRBJ2-1; v_gene: TRBV20-1; CDR3aa: CSARSPAGTGGNEQFF; CDR3nt: TGCAGTGCTAGATCCCCTGCCGGGACAGGGGGCAATGAGCAGTTCTTC
d_gene: TRBD2; len: 14; abundance: -; j_gene: TRBJ2-2; v_gene: TRBV6-4; CDR3aa: CASSVLADTGELFF; CDR3nt: TGTGCCAGCAGTGTGCTAGCGGACACCGGGGAGCTGTTTTTT
d_gene: -; len: 14; abundance: -; j_gene: TRBJ1-1; v_gene: TRBV7-7; CDR3aa: CASSPTDILSEAFF; CDR3nt: TGTGCCAGCAGCCCGACTGACATTTTATCTGAAGCTTTCTTT
d_gene: -; len: 16; abundance: many; j_gene: TRBJ2-3; v_gene: TRBV6-5; CDR3aa: CASSYSSGGPTDTQYF; CDR3nt: TGTGCCAGCAGTTACTCGAGTGGGGGGCCCACAGATACGCAGTATTTT
d_gene: -; len: 11; abundance: -; j_gene: TRBJ2-7; v_gene: TRBV19; CDR3aa: CASSSGAEQYF; CDR3nt: TGTGCCAGTAGCTCCGGGGCCGAGCAGTACTTC
d_gene: -; len: 13; abundance: few; j_gene: TRBJ2-1; v_gene: TRBV12-3/TRBV12-4; CDR3aa: CASSFGTRNEQFF; CDR3nt: TGTGCCAGCAGTTTCGGGACACGGAATGAGCAGTTCTTC
d_gene: TRBD2; len: 19; abundance: many; j_gene: TRBJ2-3; v_gene: TRBV11-2; CDR3aa: CASSAKPGTSGTSTDTQYF; CDR3nt: TGTGCCAGCAGCGCTAAACCCGGGACTAGCGGGACCAGCACAGATACGCAGTATTTT
d_gene: -; len: 14; abundance: few; j_gene: TRBJ2-7; v_gene: TRBV7-2; CDR3aa: CASSLVRNSYEQYF; CDR3nt: TGTGCCAGCAGCTTGGTACGGAACTCCTACGAGCAGTACTTC
d_gene: -; len: 15; abundance: -; j_gene: TRBJ2-1; v_gene: TRBV5-1; CDR3aa: CASSYGSSMNNEQFF; CDR3nt: TGCGCCAGCAGCTACGGGAGTTCAATGAACAATGAGCAGTTCTTC
d_gene: TRBD2; len: 14; abundance: few; j_gene: TRBJ2-3; v_gene: TRBV10-3; CDR3aa: CAISPAGVTDTQYF; CDR3nt: TGTGCCATCAGTCCAGCGGGAGTCACAGATACGCAGTATTTT
d_gene: -; len: 16; abundance: -; j_gene: TRBJ2-5; v_gene: TRBV20-1; CDR3aa: CSASHGGGGQQETQYF; CDR3nt: TGCAGTGCTTCACACGGGGGCGGTGGACAGCAAGAGACCCAGTACTTC
d_gene: TRBD2; len: 14; abundance: once; j_gene: TRBJ2-3; v_gene: TRBV19; CDR3aa: CASSGGGRTDTQYF; CDR3nt: TGTGCCAGTAGTGGCGGGGGTAGAACAGATACGCAGTATTTT
d_gene: -; len: 14; abundance: -; j_gene: TRBJ2-7; v_gene: TRBV28; CDR3aa: CASTRDGTTYDQYF; CDR3nt: TGTGCCAGCACGAGGGACGGGACAACCTACGATCAGTACTTC
d_gene: -; len: 15; abundance: few; j_gene: TRBJ1-1; v_gene: TRBV7-9; CDR3aa: CASSLVTFANTEAFF; CDR3nt: TGTGCCAGCAGCTTGGTGACGTTCGCGAACACTGAAGCTTTCTTT
d_gene: TRBD1; len: 14; abundance: -; j_gene: TRBJ1-2; v_gene: TRBV19; CDR3aa: CASSHPTGFYGYTF; CDR3nt: TGTGCCAGTAGTCACCCGACAGGGTTCTATGGCTACACCTTC
d_gene: -; len: 13; abundance: -; j_gene: TRBJ1-2; v_gene: TRBV2; CDR3aa: CASSPGLDYGYTF; CDR3nt: TGTGCCAGCAGCCCGGGACTTGACTATGGCTACACCTTC
d_gene: TRBD2; len: 16; abundance: -; j_gene: TRBJ2-7; v_gene: TRBV14; CDR3aa: CASSQVTSGFSYEQYF; CDR3nt: TGTGCCAGCAGCCAAGTCACTAGCGGTTTCTCCTACGAGCAGTACTTC
d_gene: TRBD1; len: 15; abundance: -; j_gene: TRBJ2-7; v_gene: TRBV24-1; CDR3aa: CATSDPGTGGYEQYF; CDR3nt: TGTGCCACCAGTGATCCCGGGACAGGGGGCTACGAGCAGTACTTC
d_gene: TRBD2; len: 13; abundance: -; j_gene: TRBJ2-7; v_gene: TRBV10-3; CDR3aa: CAISAGDRQEQYF; CDR3nt: TGTGCCATCAGCGCGGGGGACCGGCAGGAGCAGTACTTC
d_gene: -; len: 13; abundance: -; j_gene: TRBJ2-3; v_gene: TRBV7-3; CDR3aa: CASLGGPTDTQYF; CDR3nt: TGTGCCAGCCTCGGAGGGCCCACAGATACGCAGTATTTT
d_gene: TRBD2; len: 14; abundance: -; j_gene: TRBJ2-3; v_gene: TRBV7-2; CDR3aa: CASSFSGGADTQYF; CDR3nt: TGTGCCAGCAGCTTCAGCGGGGGGGCGGATACGCAGTATTTT